The sequence of this T cell receptor (beta chain) was determined in a study of T-cell memory formation after mild COVID-19. Study conclusions and caveats: The second-wave clones peaking on day 37 were not confirmed as SARS-CoV-2-specific. Some clones that responded were present in memory (sampled pre-infection), which suggests cross-reactive memory joined.

This clonotype has just a few counts. Antigen unknown. The ends were cut back, 4 bases at V and 7 bases at J, with 11 bases in the middle. In germline, CDR1 is ENHRY, CDR2 SYGVKD. The CDR3 covers 13 residues. The 5'RACE method, run with constant-segment primers, produced TCR alpha and TCR beta cDNA libraries (carrying sample barcodes and UMIs). Via MiXCR, TCRdb re-called the 5' RACE reads, giving one row per CDR3 protein. Here the sample spans around 410,000 distinct CDR3 sequences, less than 25% being singletons. Specimen: PBMCs or a T cell subset sorted from them (not recorded which). The sequence derives from an adult woman who had mild COVID-19 (a few samples of this study predate the infection). Cell type and time point are not known. This chain uses TRBV10-3 with TRBJ2-1, with a weak D call TRBD2 (6 bases). The CDR3 nucleotides read TGTGCCATCAGTGCAAGACTAGAAAATGAGCAGTTCTTC. Amino acid sequence: CAISARLENEQFF.